The source of this TCR beta chain is a study of blood T cells in healthy people across ages. Study observations and caveats: Bulk PBMC profiling left naive and antigen-experienced comparisons inconclusive.

Then a second PCR, running about 6 to 12 cycles, was carried out with a sample-barcoded 5' primer and a J-beta primer mix. Every cDNA molecule bore a tag from a template-switch adaptor containing 12 random nucleotides. Each sample provided no less than 2.5 million CDR3-containing paired-end reads. TCRdb itself ran the 5' RACE reads through MiXCR, one entry per CDR3 protein. This sample has 1.5 million or so distinct CDR3 sequences, with 42% found just once. This clonotype has a handful of counts. Antigen unknown. Germline lookup yields CDR1 SGHTA and CDR2 FQGNSA. The trim removed 3 bases at V and 3 bases at J, leaving 1 base unmatched. The CDR3 length is 15 residues.

The sequence derives from a woman aged 18 to 35 in good health. Specimen: blood. V is TRBV7-2 and J is TRBJ1-6; 8 bases line up with TRBD1. CDR3 in amino acids: CASSFGQGYNSPLHF. CDR3 bases: TGTGCCAGCAGCTTTGGACAGGGCTATAATTCACCCCTCCACTTT. Full variable domain (remainder filled in from reference TRBV7-2 and TRBJ1-6): GAGVSQSPSNKVTEKGKDVELRCDPISGHTALYWYRQSLGQGLEFLIYFQGNSAPDKSGLPSDRFSAERTGGSVSTLTIQRTQQEDSAVYLCASSFGQGYNSPLHFGNGTRLTVT.